This TCR beta chain comes out of a study of T cell repertoires in cytomegalovirus infection (dated by TCRdb to about 2019). For the study in its entirety: Donor HLA type was relevant to the analysis, as public TCR beta signatures indicated carriage of CMV infection together with the matching HLA type. Overall study outcomes, separate from this receptor: Carriers of CMV infection plus the relevant HLA type were discriminated by the cumulative frequency of public TCR beta family members in the study cohort and in an independent roughly 340-donor cohort. The ex vivo response was dominated by HLA-C-restricted CMV-specific TCR beta clonotypes, which also provided the single most frequent clonotype in two of eight donors.

The germline V gene encodes CDR1 SQVTM and CDR2 ANQGSEA. Measured from the cysteine to the phenylalanine, the CDR3 is 16 residues long. Only the CDR3 part of the read is kept: 48 bases, read in frame from the first base. V lost 2 bases and J lost 2 bases; the stretch between them is 16 bases long. The run used an Illumina HiSeq 1500. The public reads were quality trimmed at Q25 with fastp and then assembled into clones with MiXCR by TCRdb, keeping productive beta chains. Each entry merges the rows of one CDR3 protein and shows their most common DNA and genes. The sample has 250,000 to 300,000 distinct CDR3 sequences on record, about 15% of them singletons. The top ten clonotypes cover around 47% of the sample. As concerns this clonotype: This clone's antigen is unknown. Base qualities are not at hand, and no much larger clone is one base apart.

Sequencing was done on a sample of CD8+ T cells from PBMCs. Recombination connected TRBV29-1 to TRBJ2-1; the D gene cannot be resolved reliably. This TCR was sampled from a human donor in good health (CMV status not recorded). Some clones in this sample may be carry-over from other donors' samples. The DNA sequence reads TGCAGCGTTGAACCCTCGACCAGAGAAACCTACAATGAGCAGTTCTTC. This yields the protein CSVEPSTRETYNEQFF.